Included here is one T cell receptor (beta chain) sequence, with context. The antigen remains unidentified. In TCRdb, the reads were re-called with MiXCR into one record per CDR3 protein. The sample yields around 900,000 distinct CDR3 sequences, roughly 30% seen once. The sample is drawn from a study of T cell repertoires in cytomegalovirus infection. Study context: Recently identified HLA-C-restricted CMV epitopes were among the peptides used. Evidence of both CMV infection and a matching HLA type came from public TCR beta signatures.

Study-wide results and caveats: Summed frequency of shared TCR beta families picked out CMV carriers who also had the relevant HLA.

This CDR3 region has 14 residues. V was pared by 5 bases and J by 4 bases, with 8 bases of the junction left unmatched. Germline V gene data show CDR1 as MNHEY and CDR2 as SVGEGT. Sequences were derived from cultured CD8+ T cells from PBMCs, sampled from culture after CMV antigen stimulation. This clonotype was sampled from a human donor in good health (CMV status not recorded). Some clones in this sample may be carry-over from other donors' samples. The genes are TRBV6-2 or TRBV6-3 and TRBJ2-7; 7 nucleotides align to TRBD1. The DNA for the CDR3 is TGTGCCAGCAGTCCCGCGACAGGGTGGTACGAGCAGTACTTC. It yields the protein CASSPATGWYEQYF.